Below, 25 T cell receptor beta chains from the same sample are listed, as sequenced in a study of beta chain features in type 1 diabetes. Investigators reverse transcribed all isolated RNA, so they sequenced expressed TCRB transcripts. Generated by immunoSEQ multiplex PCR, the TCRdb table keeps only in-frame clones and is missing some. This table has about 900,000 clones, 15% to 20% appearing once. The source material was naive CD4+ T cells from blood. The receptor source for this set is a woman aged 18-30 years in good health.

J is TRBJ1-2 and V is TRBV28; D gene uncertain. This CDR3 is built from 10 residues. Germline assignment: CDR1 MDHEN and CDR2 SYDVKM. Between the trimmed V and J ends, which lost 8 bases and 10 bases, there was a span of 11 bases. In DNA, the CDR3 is TGTGCCAGCCATGATGGCATCTACACCTTC. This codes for CASHDGIYTF.

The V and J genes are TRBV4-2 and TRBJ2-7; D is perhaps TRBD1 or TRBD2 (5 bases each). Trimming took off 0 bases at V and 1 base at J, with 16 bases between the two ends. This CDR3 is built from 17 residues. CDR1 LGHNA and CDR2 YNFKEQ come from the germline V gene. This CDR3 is CASSQDLGAVRSYEQYF. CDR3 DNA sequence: TGTGCCAGCAGCCAAGATCTCGGGGCGGTCAGGTCCTACGAGCAGTACTTC.

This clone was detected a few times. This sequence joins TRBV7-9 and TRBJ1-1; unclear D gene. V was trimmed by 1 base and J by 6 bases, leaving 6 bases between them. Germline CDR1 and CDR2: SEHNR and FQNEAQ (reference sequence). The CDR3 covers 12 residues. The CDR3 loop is CASSLGRAEAFF. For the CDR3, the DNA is TGTGCCAGCAGCTTAGGGCGAGCTGAAGCTTTCTTT.

CDR3 protein: CASSLGKTDTQYF. As DNA, the CDR3 is TGTGCCAGCAGTTTAGGGAAAACAGATACGCAGTATTTT. The J gene is TRBJ2-3, the V gene TRBV28; D not certain. The CDR3 runs 13 residues. Germline loops: CDR1 MDHEN, CDR2 SYDVKM. V was trimmed by 2 bases and J by 3 bases, leaving 6 bases between them.

The CDR3 coding sequence is TGTGCCAGCAGCCACCGACGGGAGGGAAACATTCAGTACTTC. Its protein is CASSHRREGNIQYF. The V gene is TRBV28, the J gene TRBJ2-4; TRBD2 matches at 8 bases. V shed 6 bases and J 6 bases; nucleotides not matched to a gene: 7. The CDR3 is made up of 14 amino acids. CDR1 and CDR2 (germline): MDHEN, SYDVKM.

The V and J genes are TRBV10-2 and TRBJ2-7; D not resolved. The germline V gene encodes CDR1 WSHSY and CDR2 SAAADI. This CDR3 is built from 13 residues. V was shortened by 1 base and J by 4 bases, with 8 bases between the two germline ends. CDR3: CASSEWKLYEQYF. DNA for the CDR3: TGCGCCAGCAGTGAGTGGAAGTTATACGAGCAGTACTTC.

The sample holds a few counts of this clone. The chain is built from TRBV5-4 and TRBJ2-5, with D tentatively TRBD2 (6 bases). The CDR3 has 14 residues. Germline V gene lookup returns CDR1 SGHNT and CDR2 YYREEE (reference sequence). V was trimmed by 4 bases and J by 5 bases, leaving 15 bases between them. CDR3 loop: CASSQAGVGETQYF. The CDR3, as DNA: TGTGCCAGCAGCCAAGCGGGTGTCGGGGAGACCCAGTACTTC. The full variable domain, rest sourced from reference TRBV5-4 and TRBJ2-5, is ETGVTQSPTHLIKTRGQQVTLRCSSQSGHNTVSWYQQALGQGPQFIFQYYREEENGRGNFPPRFSGLQFPNYSSELNVNALELDDSALYLCASSQAGVGETQYFGPGTRLLVL.

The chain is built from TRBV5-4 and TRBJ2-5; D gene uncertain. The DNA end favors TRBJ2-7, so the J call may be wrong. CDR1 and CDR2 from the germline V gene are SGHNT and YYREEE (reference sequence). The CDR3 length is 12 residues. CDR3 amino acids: CASSSIDHEQYF. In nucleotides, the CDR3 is TGTGCCAGCAGTTCGATTGACCACGAGCAGTACTTC.

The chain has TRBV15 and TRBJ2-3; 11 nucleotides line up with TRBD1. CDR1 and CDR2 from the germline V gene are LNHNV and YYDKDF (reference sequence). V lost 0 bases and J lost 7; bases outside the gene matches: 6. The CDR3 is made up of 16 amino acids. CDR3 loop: CATSRDRDRGANTQYF. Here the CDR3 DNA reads TGTGCCACCAGCAGAGACCGGGACAGGGGGGCAAATACGCAGTATTTT.

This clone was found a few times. CDR3 protein: CASSARTTSGRVLAYEQYF. The CDR3 DNA follows: TGCGCCAGCAGCGCCCGTACGACTAGCGGGCGTGTACTTGCCTACGAGCAGTACTTC. The chain is built from TRBV5-1 and TRBJ2-7; TRBD2 matches at 10 bases. CDR1 and CDR2 from the germline V gene are SGHRS and YFSETQ. This CDR3 is 19 amino acids long. V trimming: 4 bases; J trimming: 2 bases; junction bases outside the gene matches: 18.

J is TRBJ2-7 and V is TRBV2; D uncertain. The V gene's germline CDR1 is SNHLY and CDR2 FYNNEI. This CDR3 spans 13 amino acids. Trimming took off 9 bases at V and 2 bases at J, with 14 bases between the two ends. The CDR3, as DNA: TGTGCCAGTAAGACCCCCGATACCTACGAGCAGTACTTC. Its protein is CASKTPDTYEQYF.

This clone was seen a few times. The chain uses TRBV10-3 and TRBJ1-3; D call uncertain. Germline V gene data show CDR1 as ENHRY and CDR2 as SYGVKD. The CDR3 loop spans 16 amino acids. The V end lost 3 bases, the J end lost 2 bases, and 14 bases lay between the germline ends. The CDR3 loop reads CAISDALPATGNTIYF. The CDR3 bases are TGTGCCATCAGTGACGCGCTTCCAGCTACTGGAAACACCATATATTTT.

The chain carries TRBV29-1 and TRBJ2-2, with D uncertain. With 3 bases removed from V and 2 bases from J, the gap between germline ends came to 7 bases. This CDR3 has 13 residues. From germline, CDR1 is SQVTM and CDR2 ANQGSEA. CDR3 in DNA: TGCAGCGTTGACGAGCTAAACACCGGGGAGCTGTTTTTT. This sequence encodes CSVDELNTGELFF.

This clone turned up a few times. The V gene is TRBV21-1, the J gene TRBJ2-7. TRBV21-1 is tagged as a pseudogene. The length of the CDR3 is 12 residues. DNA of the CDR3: TGTGCCAGCAGCACTATCGGGCACGAGCAGTACTTC. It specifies CASSTIGHEQYF.

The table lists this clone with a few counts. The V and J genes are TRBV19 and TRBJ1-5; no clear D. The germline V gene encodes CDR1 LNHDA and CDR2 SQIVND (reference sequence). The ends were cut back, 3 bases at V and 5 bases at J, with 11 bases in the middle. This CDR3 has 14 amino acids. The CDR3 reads CASSIYAVDQPQHF. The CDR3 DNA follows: TGTGCCAGTAGTATTTACGCAGTAGATCAGCCCCAGCATTTT.

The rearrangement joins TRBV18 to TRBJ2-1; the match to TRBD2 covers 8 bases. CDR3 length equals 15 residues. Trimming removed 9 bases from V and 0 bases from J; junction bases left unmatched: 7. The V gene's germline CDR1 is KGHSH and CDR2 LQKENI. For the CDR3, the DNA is TGTGCCAGTTCTCAGGGACTAGTCTCCTACAATGAGCAGTTCTTC. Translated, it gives CASSQGLVSYNEQFF.

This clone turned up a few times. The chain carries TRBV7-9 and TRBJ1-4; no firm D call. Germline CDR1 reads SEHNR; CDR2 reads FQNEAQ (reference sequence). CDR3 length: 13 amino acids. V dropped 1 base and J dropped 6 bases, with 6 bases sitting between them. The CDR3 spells CASSLGSHEKLFF. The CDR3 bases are TGTGCCAGCAGCTTAGGTAGTCATGAAAAACTGTTTTTT.

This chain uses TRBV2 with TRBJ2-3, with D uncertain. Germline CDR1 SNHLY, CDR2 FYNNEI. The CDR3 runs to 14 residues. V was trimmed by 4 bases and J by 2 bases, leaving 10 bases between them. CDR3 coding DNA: TGTGCCAGCAGTGTGGGAAGCTTCACAGATACGCAGTATTTT. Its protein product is CASSVGSFTDTQYF.

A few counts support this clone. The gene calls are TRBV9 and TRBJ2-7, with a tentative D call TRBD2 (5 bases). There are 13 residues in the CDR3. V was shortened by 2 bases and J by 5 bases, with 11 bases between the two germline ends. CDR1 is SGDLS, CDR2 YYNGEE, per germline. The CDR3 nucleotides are TGTGCCAGCAGCGTCGGGATTAGGGACGAGCAGTACTTC. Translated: CASSVGIRDEQYF.

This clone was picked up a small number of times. Here the CDR3 DNA reads TGTGCCAGCAGCTTAGGATCTAGCGGGAGCCCAGATACGCAGTATTTT. Its translation: CASSLGSSGSPDTQYF. The rearrangement uses TRBV7-3 and TRBJ2-3; 10 bases align to TRBD2. V shed 2 bases, J shed 4 bases, and the junction held 6 bases outside the gene matches. The CDR3 runs 16 residues. Germline assignment: CDR1 SGHTA and CDR2 FQGTGA.

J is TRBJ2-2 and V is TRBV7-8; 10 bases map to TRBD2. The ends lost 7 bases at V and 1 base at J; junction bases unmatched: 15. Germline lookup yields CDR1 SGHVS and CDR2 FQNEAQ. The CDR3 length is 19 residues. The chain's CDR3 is CASTGDWVAGGRNTGELFF. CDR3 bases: TGTGCCAGCACCGGGGACTGGGTAGCGGGAGGCAGGAACACCGGGGAGCTGTTTTTT.

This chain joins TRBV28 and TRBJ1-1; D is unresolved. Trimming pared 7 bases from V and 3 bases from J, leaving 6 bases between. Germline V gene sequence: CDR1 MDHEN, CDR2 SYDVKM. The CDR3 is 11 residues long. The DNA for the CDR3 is TGTGCCAGCATTGGGGACACTGAAGCTTTCTTT. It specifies CASIGDTEAFF.

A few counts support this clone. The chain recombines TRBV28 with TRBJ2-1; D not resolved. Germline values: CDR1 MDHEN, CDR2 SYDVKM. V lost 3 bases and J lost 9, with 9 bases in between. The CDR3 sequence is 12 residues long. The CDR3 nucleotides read TGTGCCAGCAGTTTTAGGATTGGTGAGCAGTTCTTC. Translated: CASSFRIGEQFF. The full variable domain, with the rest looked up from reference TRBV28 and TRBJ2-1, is DVKVTQSSRYLVKRTGEKVFLECVQDMDHENMFWYRQDPGLGLRLIYFSYDVKMKEKGDIPEGYSVSREKKERFSLILESASTNQTSMYLCASSFRIGEQFFGPGTRLTVL.

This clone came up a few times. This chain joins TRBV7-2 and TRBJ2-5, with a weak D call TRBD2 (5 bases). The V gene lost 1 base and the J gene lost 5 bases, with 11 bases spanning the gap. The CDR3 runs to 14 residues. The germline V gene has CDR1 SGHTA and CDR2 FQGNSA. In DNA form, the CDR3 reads TGTGCCAGCAGCTTAGATCCGGGGTTGGAGACCCAGTACTTC. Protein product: CASSLDPGLETQYF.

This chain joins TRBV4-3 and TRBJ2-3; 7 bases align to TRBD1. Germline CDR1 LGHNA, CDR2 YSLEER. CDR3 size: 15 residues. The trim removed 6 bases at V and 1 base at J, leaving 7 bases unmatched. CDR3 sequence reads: CASSRNRGGTDTQYF. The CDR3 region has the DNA TGCGCCAGCAGTCGTAACAGGGGTGGCACAGATACGCAGTATTTT.